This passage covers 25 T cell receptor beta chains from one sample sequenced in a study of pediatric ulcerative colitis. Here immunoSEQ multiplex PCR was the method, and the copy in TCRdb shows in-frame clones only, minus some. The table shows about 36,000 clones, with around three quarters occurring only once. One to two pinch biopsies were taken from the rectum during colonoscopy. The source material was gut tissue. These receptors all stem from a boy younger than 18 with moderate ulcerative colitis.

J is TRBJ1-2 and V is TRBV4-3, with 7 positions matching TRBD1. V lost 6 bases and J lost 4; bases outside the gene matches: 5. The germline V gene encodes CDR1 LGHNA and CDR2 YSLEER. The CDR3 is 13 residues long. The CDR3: CASRADRAYGYTF. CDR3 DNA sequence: TGCGCCAGCAGGGCCGACAGGGCCTATGGCTACACCTTC.

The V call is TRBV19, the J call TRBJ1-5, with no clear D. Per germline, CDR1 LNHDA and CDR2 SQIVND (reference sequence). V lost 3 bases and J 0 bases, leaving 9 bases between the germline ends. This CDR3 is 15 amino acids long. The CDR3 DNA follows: TGTGCCAGTAGTATGGTAGGGAATAGCAATCAGCCCCAGCATTTT. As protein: CASSMVGNSNQPQHF.

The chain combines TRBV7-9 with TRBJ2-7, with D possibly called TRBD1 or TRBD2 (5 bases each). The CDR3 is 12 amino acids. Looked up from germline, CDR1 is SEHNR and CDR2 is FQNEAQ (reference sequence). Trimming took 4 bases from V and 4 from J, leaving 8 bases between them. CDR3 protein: CASSSGPYEQYF. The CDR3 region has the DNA TGTGCCAGCAGCTCGGGGCCTTACGAGCAGTACTTC.

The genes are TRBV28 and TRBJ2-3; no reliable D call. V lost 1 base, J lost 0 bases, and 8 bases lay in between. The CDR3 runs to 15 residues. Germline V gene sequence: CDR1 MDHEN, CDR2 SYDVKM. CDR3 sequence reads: CASSLSLTSTDTQYF. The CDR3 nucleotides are TGTGCCAGCAGTTTATCCCTGACAAGCACAGATACGCAGTATTTT. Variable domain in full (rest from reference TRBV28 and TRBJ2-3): DVKVTQSSRYLVKRTGEKVFLECVQDMDHENMFWYRQDPGLGLRLIYFSYDVKMKEKGDIPEGYSVSREKKERFSLILESASTNQTSMYLCASSLSLTSTDTQYFGPGTRLTVL.

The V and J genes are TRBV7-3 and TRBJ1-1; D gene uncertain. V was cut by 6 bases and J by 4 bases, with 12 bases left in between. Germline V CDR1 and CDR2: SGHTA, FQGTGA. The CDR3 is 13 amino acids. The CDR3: CASSHERGTEAFF. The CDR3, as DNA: TGTGCCAGCAGTCACGAACGGGGCACTGAAGCTTTCTTT.

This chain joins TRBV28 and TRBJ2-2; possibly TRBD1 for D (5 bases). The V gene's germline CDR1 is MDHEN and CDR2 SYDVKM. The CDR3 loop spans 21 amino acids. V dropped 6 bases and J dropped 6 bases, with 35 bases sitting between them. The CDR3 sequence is CASRNRARIDSPNCRSGELFF. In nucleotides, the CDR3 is TGTGCCAGCAGAAACAGAGCTCGGATTGACAGCCCAAACTGTCGGTCCGGGGAGCTGTTTTTT.

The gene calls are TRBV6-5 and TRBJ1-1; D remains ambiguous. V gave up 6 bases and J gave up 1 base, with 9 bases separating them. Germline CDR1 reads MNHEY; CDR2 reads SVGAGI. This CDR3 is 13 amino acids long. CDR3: CASSRTQNTEAFF. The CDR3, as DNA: TGTGCCAGCAGCCGGACCCAGAACACTGAAGCTTTCTTT.

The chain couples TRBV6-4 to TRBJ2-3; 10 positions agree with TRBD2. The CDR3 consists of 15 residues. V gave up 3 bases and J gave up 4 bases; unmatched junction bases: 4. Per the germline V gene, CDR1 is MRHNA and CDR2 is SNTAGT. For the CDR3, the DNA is TGTGCCAGCAGTGAGCTAGCGGGGGTCCCAGATACGCAGTATTTT. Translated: CASSELAGVPDTQYF.

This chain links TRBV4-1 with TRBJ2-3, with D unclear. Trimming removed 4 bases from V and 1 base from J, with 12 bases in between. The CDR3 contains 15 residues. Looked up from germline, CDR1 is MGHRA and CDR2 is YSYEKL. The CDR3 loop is CASSPVGWGTDTQYF. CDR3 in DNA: TGCGCCAGCAGCCCTGTAGGGTGGGGCACAGATACGCAGTATTTT.

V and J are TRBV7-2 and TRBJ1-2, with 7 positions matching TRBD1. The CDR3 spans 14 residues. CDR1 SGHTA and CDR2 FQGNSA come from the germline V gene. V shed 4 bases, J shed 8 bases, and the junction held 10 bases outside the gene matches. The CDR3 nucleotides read TGTGCCAGCAGCTCCCGGACAGGTCCGACCGGCTACACCTTC. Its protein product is CASSSRTGPTGYTF.

CDR3 region: CASSLVGSSYNEQFF. The DNA of the CDR3 is TGCGCCAGCAGCTTGGTAGGAAGCTCCTACAATGAGCAGTTCTTC. The chain uses TRBV5-1 and TRBJ2-1; no definite D call. The CDR3 is 15 amino acids. Germline V gene sequence: CDR1 SGHRS, CDR2 YFSETQ. V lost 0 bases, J lost 0 bases, and 7 bases lay in between. Full variable domain (rest looked up from reference TRBV5-1 and TRBJ2-1): KAGVTQTPRYLIKTRGQQVTLSCSPISGHRSVSWYQQTPGQGLQFLFEYFSETQRNKGNFPGRFSGRQFSNSRSEMNVSTLELGDSALYLCASSLVGSSYNEQFFGPGTRLTVL.

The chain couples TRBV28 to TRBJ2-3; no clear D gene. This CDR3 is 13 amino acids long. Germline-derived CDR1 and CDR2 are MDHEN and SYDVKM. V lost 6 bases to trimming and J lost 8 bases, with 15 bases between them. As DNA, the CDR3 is TGTGCCAGCAGCACACTGTTCTGGGGTACGCAGTATTTT. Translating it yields CASSTLFWGTQYF.

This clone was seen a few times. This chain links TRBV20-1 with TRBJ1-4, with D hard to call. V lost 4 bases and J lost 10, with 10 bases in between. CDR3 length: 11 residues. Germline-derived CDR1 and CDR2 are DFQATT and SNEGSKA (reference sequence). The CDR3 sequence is CSANVGGKLFF. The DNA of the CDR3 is TGCAGTGCTAATGTCGGTGGAAAACTGTTTTTT.

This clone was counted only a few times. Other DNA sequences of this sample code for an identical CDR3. The DNA of the CDR3 is TGTGCCAGCAGCTTTGGGGCGCAAGAGACCCAGTACTTC. Amino acids: CASSFGAQETQYF. V is TRBV11-1 and J is TRBJ2-5; weak D call: TRBD1 (5 bases). The CDR3 runs to 13 residues. V was cut by 3 bases and J by 2 bases, with 7 bases left in between. Germline V CDR1 and CDR2: SGHAT, FQDESV (reference sequence).

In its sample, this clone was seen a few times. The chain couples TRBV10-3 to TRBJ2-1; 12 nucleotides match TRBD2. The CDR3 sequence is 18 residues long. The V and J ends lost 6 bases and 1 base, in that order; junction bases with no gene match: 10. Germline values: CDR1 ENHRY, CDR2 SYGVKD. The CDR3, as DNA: TGTGCCATCAGCTCGACTAGCGGGAGAAGTCTTTCCTACAATGAGCAGTTCTTC. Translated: CAISSTSGRSLSYNEQFF.

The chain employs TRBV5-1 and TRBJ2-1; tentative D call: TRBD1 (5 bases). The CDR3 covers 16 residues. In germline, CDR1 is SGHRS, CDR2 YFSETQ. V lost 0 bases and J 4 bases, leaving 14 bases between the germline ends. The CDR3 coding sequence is TGCGCCAGCAGCTTGGAAGGGCAGGGTGGGTACAATGAGCAGTTCTTC. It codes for CASSLEGQGGYNEQFF.

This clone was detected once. Here the CDR3 reads CASGLYLGTEAFF. The CDR3 DNA reads as TGTGCTAGTGGTTTGTATCTGGGGACTGAAGCTTTCTTT. This chain connects TRBV12-5 to TRBJ1-1; D is uncertain. The CDR3 consists of 13 residues. The V gene's germline CDR1 is LGHNT and CDR2 FRNRAP. V was trimmed by 2 bases and J by 5 bases, leaving 9 bases between them.

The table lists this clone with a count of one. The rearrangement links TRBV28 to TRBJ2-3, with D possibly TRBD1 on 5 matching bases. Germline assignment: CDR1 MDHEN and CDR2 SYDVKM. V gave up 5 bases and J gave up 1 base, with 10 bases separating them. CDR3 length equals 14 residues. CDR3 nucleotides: TGTGCCAGCAGTAACAGGTGGGGCACAGATACGCAGTATTTT. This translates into CASSNRWGTDTQYF.

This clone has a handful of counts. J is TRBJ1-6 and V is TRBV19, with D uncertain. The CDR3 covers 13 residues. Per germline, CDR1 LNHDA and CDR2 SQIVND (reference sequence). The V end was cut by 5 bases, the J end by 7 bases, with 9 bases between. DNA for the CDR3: TGTGCCAGTAGTTTCGGGGTCAATTCACCCCTCCACTTT. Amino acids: CASSFGVNSPLHF.

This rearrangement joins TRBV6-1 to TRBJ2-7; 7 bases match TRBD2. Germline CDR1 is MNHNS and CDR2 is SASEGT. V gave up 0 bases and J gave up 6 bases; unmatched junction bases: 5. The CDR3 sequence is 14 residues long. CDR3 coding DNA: TGTGCCAGCAGTGAAGCGGGAGGGCCAGGCGAGCAGTACTTC. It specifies CASSEAGGPGEQYF.

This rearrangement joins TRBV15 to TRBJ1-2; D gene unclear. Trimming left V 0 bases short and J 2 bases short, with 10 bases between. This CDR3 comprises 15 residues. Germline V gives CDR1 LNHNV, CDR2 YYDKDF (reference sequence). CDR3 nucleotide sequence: TGTGCCACCAGCAGAGATCTGGGGATAAACTATGGCTACACCTTC. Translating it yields CATSRDLGINYGYTF. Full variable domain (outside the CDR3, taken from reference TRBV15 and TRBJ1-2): DAMVIQNPRYQVTQFGKPVTLSCSQTLNHNVMYWYQQKSSQAPKLLFHYYDKDFNNEADTPDNFQSRRPNTSFCFLDIRSPGLGDTAMYLCATSRDLGINYGYTFGSGTRLTVV.

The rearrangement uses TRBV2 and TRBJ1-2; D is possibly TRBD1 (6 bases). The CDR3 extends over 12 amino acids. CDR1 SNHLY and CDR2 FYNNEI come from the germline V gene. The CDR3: CALVGQNYGYTF. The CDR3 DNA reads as TGTGCGTTGGTAGGACAGAACTATGGCTACACCTTC.

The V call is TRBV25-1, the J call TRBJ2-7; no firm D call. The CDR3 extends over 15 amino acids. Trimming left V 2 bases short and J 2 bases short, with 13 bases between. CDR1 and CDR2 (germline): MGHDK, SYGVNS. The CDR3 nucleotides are TGTGCCAGCAGTGAAGGTCCGCCAGGCACCTACGAGCAGTACTTC. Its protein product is CASSEGPPGTYEQYF.

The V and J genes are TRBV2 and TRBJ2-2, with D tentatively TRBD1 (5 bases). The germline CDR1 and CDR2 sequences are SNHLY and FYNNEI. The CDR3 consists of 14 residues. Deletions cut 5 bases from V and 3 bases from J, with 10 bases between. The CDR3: CASSLAGYTGELFF. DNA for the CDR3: TGTGCCAGCAGTTTGGCAGGGTACACCGGGGAGCTGTTTTTT.

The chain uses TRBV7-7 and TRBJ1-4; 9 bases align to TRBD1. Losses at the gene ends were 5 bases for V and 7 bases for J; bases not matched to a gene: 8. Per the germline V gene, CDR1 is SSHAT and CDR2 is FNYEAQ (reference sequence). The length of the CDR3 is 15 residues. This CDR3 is CASSPGTGRFEKLFF. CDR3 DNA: TGTGCCAGCAGCCCTGGGACAGGGCGGTTTGAAAAACTGTTTTTT.